The 10 T cell receptor beta chains below were found in one sample sequenced in a study of technical replicates of blood from several donors. The method was immunoSEQ multiplex PCR; TCRdb's version includes in-frame clones alone and lacks a portion of them. Altogether some 80,000 clones are present, nearly 97% being singletons, with the ten largest covering roughly 0.36%. The sample consisted of T cells isolated from PBMCs. These receptors were collected from a human donor in good health.

CDR3 amino acids: CASSRGQGFETQYF. CDR3 bases: TGTGCCAGTAGCCGTGGACAGGGGTTCGAGACCCAGTACTTC. J is TRBJ2-5 and V is TRBV19, with 9 bases identical to TRBD1. This CDR3 is built from 14 residues. CDR1 and CDR2 from the germline V gene are LNHDA and SQIVND (reference sequence). V lost 6 bases and J lost 5; bases outside the gene matches: 7.

The V and J genes are TRBV7-3 and TRBJ2-2, with a possible D match to TRBD2 (6 bases). With 3 bases removed from V and 8 bases from J, the gap between germline ends came to 10 bases. The CDR3 sequence is 13 residues long. Per germline, CDR1 SGHTA and CDR2 FQGTGA. The CDR3 is CASSLSGTGELFF. DNA of the CDR3: TGTGCCAGCAGCTTGTCCGGGACTGGGGAGCTGTTTTTT.

This clone was detected once. The chain couples TRBV7-9 to TRBJ1-2; possibly TRBD1 for D (5 bases). The CDR3 extends over 12 amino acids. Germline V lookup: CDR1 SEHNR, CDR2 FQNEAQ (reference sequence). The ends were cut back, 4 bases at V and 7 bases at J, with 10 bases in the middle. In nucleotides, the CDR3 is TGTGCCAGCAGCTCACAGGAGACTGGCTACACCTTC. Translating it yields CASSSQETGYTF. Based on the CDR3 plus reference TRBV7-9 and TRBJ1-2, the full variable domain is DTGVSQNPRHKITKRGQNVTFRCDPISEHNRLYWYRQTLGQGPEFLTYFQNEAQLEKSRLLSDRFSAERPKGSFSTLEIQRTEQGDSAMYLCASSSQETGYTFGSGTRLTVV.

The CDR3 is CASSLLRATNEKLFF. Written as DNA, the CDR3 is TGTGCCAGCAGCTTACTTCGGGCAACTAATGAAAAACTGTTTTTT. V gene TRBV13 combines with J gene TRBJ1-4; no definite D call. Germline V gene data show CDR1 as PRHDT and CDR2 as FYEKMQ (reference sequence). This CDR3 spans 15 amino acids. Trimming removed 2 bases at V and 0 bases at J, with 7 bases between.

The chain links TRBV4-3 to TRBJ2-1, with D perhaps TRBD2 (6 bases). CDR3 size: 17 residues. V was trimmed by 4 bases and J by 0 bases, leaving 16 bases between them. Germline V gene data show CDR1 as LGHNA and CDR2 as YSLEER. Here the CDR3 DNA reads TGCGCCAGCAGCCCACTGGGGAGGCAGGGCTCCTACAATGAGCAGTTCTTC. Amino acid sequence: CASSPLGRQGSYNEQFF.

The chain carries TRBV28 and TRBJ2-7, with a possible D match to TRBD2 (6 bases). The CDR3 loop spans 13 amino acids. Trimming cost V 2 bases and J 3 bases, with 8 bases left between them. Germline loops: CDR1 MDHEN, CDR2 SYDVKM. CDR3 coding DNA: TGTGCCAGCAGTTTAGCGGGGAACTACGAGCAGTACTTC. Protein sequence: CASSLAGNYEQYF.

V usage is TRBV7-2 and J usage is TRBJ2-5; D is possibly TRBD1 (5 bases). CDR3 length: 13 amino acids. The V gene lost 2 bases and the J gene lost 4 bases, with 8 bases spanning the gap. Germline lookup yields CDR1 SGHTA and CDR2 FQGNSA. CDR3 nucleotides: TGTGCCAGCAGCTTACTTAGGGGAGAGACCCAGTACTTC. Its protein product is CASSLLRGETQYF.

The chain carries TRBV2 and TRBJ1-4; D possibly corresponds to TRBD1 (6 bases). In germline, CDR1 is SNHLY, CDR2 FYNNEI. The CDR3 is 13 residues long. Trimming removed 11 bases from V and 1 base from J, with 11 bases in between. In DNA form, the CDR3 reads TGTGCCGTATGGACAGAAACTAATGAAAAACTGTTTTTT. It yields the protein CAVWTETNEKLFF.

This clone has only one observation. The CDR3 sequence: CASSFGLAGQDTQYF. CDR3 nucleotides: TGTGCCAGCAGCTTCGGACTAGCGGGACAGGATACGCAGTATTTT. The chain links TRBV5-6 to TRBJ2-3; the match to TRBD2 covers 12 bases. Germline V gene data show CDR1 as SGHDT and CDR2 as YYEEEE. J was trimmed by 6 bases and V by 2 bases; bases with no gene match: 4. The CDR3 consists of 15 residues. Drawing the rest from reference TRBV5-6 and TRBJ2-3, the complete variable domain is DAGVTQSPTHLIKTRGQQVTLRCSPKSGHDTVSWYQQALGQGPQFIFQYYEEEERQRGNFPDRFSGHQFPNYSSELNVNALLLGDSALYLCASSFGLAGQDTQYFGPGTRLTVL.

The chain uses TRBV5-8 and TRBJ2-3; 7 positions match TRBD2. Germline CDR1 is SGHTS and CDR2 is YDEGEE. CDR3 length: 14 amino acids. The V segment lost 4 bases and the J segment 4 bases; nucleotides outside the gene matches: 6. The CDR3 sequence: CASSKLARADTQYF. CDR3 nucleotides: TGTGCCAGCAGCAAACTAGCGCGGGCAGATACGCAGTATTTT. The full variable domain, rest sourced from reference TRBV5-8 and TRBJ2-3, is EAGVTQSPTHLIKTRGQQATLRCSPISGHTSVYWYQQALGLGLQFLLWYDEGEERNRGNFPPRFSGRQFPNYSSELNVNALELEDSALYLCASSKLARADTQYFGPGTRLTVL.